This entry features one T cell receptor beta chain sequence. The antigen remains undetermined. These data are taken from a study of OX40 agonist ivuxolimab in advanced cancers. Study-level background: More than 35% of patients had received prior checkpoint inhibitor therapy. General observations from the study: People who partly responded at 0.1-3.0 mg/kg had some of the least clonal expansion seen. CD4+ and CD8+ T cells in blood underwent clonal expansion by week 6 at 0.1 to 3.0 mg/kg.

CDR3 size: 15 residues. Trimming left V 3 bases short and J 4 bases short, with 13 bases between. CDR1 and CDR2 from the germline V gene are SGHDT and YYEEEE. Libraries were prepared by immunoSEQ multiplex PCR; TCRdb keeps only in-frame clonotypes and omits some of them. The data hold about 26,000 clones, with nearly 80% observed a single time. The TCR was taken from an adult with an advanced solid tumor such as melanoma, head and neck, liver or kidney cancer. The chain joins TRBV5-6 to TRBJ1-4; no definite D call. The specimen comprised CD4+ or CD8+ T cells sorted from blood, sampled in a trial of the OX40 agonist ivuxolimab. The CDR3 DNA follows: TGTGCCAGCAGCTCCCAGGCAGGCTATAATGAAAAACTGTTTTTT. Protein: CASSSQAGYNEKLFF. Full variable domain (remainder filled in from reference TRBV5-6 and TRBJ1-4): DAGVTQSPTHLIKTRGQQVTLRCSPKSGHDTVSWYQQALGQGPQFIFQYYEEEERQRGNFPDRFSGHQFPNYSSELNVNALLLGDSALYLCASSSQAGYNEKLFFGSGTQLSVL.